The clone carrying this T cell receptor beta chain was counted a single time. Antigen: not known. The data were obtained in a study of graft-versus-host responses after intestinal transplantation. As for the study in general: Transplant types were multivisceral, liver-intestinal, or isolated intestinal.

Findings of the study overall: Allografts carried high graft-versus-host to host-versus-graft clonal ratios in patients having graft-donor T cell macrochimerism. Researchers found peak circulating GvH clone levels linked to early post-transplant HvG declines. GvH clones were found in recipient marrow; some appeared first in ileum or blood.

TCRdb keeps only in-frame clones here, not all; method: immunoSEQ multiplex PCR. The data show about 70,000 clones, with 85% to 95% seen just once and less than 0.65% held by the top ten. Material: unstimulated CD8+ T cells sorted from spleen or lymph node cells, obtained before intestinal transplant. The origin of this receptor is a human donor who received an intestinal transplant.

CDR3 loop: CASRGAGEETQYF. As DNA, the CDR3 is TGCGCCAGCAGGGGAGCGGGAGAGGAGACCCAGTACTTC. V gene TRBV5-1 combines with J gene TRBJ2-5; TRBD2 matches 8 bases. This CDR3 spans 13 amino acids. Trimming removed 5 bases from V and 5 bases from J; junction bases left unmatched: 5. Per the germline V gene, CDR1 is SGHRS and CDR2 is YFSETQ.